The 18 T cell receptor beta chains below all came from one sample that was sequenced in a study of vaccination and CD4 T cells after COVID-19. MiXCR was run by TCRdb on the PCR reads, yielding one entry per CDR3 protein. The sample carries around 37,000 distinct CDR3 sequences, about 35% recorded once. Time point denoted: late sampling 161 to 241 days after vaccination in a few convalescent patients. The sample here was CD4+ T cells from blood, taken about 7 months after SARS-CoV-2 vaccination. Receptors originate from a human donor who had recovered from COVID-19.

The rearrangement uses TRBV28 and TRBJ2-7, with D unclear. The CDR3 totals 16 residues. Trimming took 7 bases from V and 6 from J, leaving 25 bases between them. Germline loops: CDR1 MDHEN, CDR2 SYDVKM. CDR3 DNA sequence: TGTGCCAGCACCGATAGGAGAAGGCCTTTAACGGGCGAGCAGTACTTC. Its translation is CASTDRRRPLTGEQYF.

The rearrangement joins TRBV7-3 to TRBJ1-1; 7 positions agree with TRBD1. The ends lost 3 bases at V and 3 bases at J; junction bases unmatched: 1. This CDR3 is 13 amino acids long. From germline, CDR1 is SGHTA and CDR2 FQGTGA. The CDR3 DNA reads TGTGCCAGCAGCTTCACAGGGGACACTGAAGCTTTCTTT. Protein sequence: CASSFTGDTEAFF.

The CDR3 is CASSSLEAGVSHNEQFF. The CDR3 region has the DNA TGTGCCAGCAGTTCCCTTGAAGCGGGAGTATCCCACAATGAGCAGTTCTTC. J is TRBJ2-1 and V is TRBV6-5, with TRBD2 matching 8 bases. The CDR3 is 17 residues long. V shed 4 bases, J shed 5 bases, and the junction held 13 bases outside the gene matches. Germline CDR1 and CDR2: MNHEY and SVGAGI.

The chain links TRBV28 to TRBJ2-1, with 7 bases matching TRBD2. The V and J ends lost 6 bases and 12 bases, in that order; junction bases with no gene match: 23. Germline V gives CDR1 MDHEN, CDR2 SYDVKM. The CDR3 length is 17 residues. The chain's CDR3 is CASSELHMAGVTLGQFF. DNA of the CDR3: TGTGCCAGCAGCGAACTCCACATGGCGGGAGTTACCCTCGGGCAGTTCTTC.

This clonotype turned up a few times. The chain links TRBV6-1 to TRBJ2-1; 10 nucleotides agree with TRBD2. The germline V gene encodes CDR1 MNHNS and CDR2 SASEGT. The CDR3 loop spans 15 amino acids. The V gene end was trimmed by 4 bases and the J gene end by 3 bases; junction bases not matched to a gene: 3. The CDR3 reads CASSGTSGNYNEQFF. The CDR3 nucleotides are TGTGCCAGCAGTGGCACTAGCGGGAACTACAATGAGCAGTTCTTC.

The chain joins TRBV27 to TRBJ2-5, with D perhaps TRBD1 (6 bases). With 1 base removed from V and 2 bases from J, the gap between germline ends came to 20 bases. Germline V gives CDR1 MNHEY, CDR2 SMNVEV (reference sequence). The CDR3 length is 18 residues. The chain's CDR3 is CASSLFRGLRLIQETQYF. The CDR3 DNA is TGTGCCAGCAGTTTATTCAGGGGTCTCAGGCTCATACAAGAGACCCAGTACTTC.

This clonotype counts as medium-sized. The chain combines TRBV7-9 with TRBJ2-5, with D possibly matching TRBD2 (5 bases). Germline V lookup: CDR1 SEHNR, CDR2 FQNEAQ (reference sequence). V was pared by 2 bases and J by 12 bases, with 13 bases between. The CDR3 is made up of 12 amino acids. CDR3 sequence: CASSLTGNLKYF. In DNA, the CDR3 is TGTGCCAGCAGCTTAACCGGGAACCTAAAGTACTTC. The whole variable domain, remainder taken from reference TRBV7-9 and TRBJ2-5, is DTGVSQNPRHKITKRGQNVTFRCDPISEHNRLYWYRQTLGQGPEFLTYFQNEAQLEKSRLLSDRFSAERPKGSFSTLEIQRTEQGDSAMYLCASSLTGNLKYFGPGTRLLVL.

V and J are TRBV6-2 or TRBV6-3 and TRBJ1-5; TRBD1 aligns across 12 bases. V lost 7 bases and J lost 4; bases outside the gene matches: 5. The CDR3 covers 15 residues. Germline CDR1 MNHEY, CDR2 SVGEGT. Here the CDR3 reads CASIPGQGANQPQHF. In DNA, the CDR3 is TGTGCCAGCATCCCGGGACAGGGGGCGAATCAGCCCCAGCATTTT.

This clonotype turned up a few times. The CDR3 is CASSLSSRTPNYGYTF. In nucleotides, the CDR3 is TGTGCCAGCAGTTTATCGAGCCGTACCCCTAACTATGGCTACACCTTC. The rearrangement links TRBV27 to TRBJ1-2; no clear D. Germline assignment: CDR1 MNHEY and CDR2 SMNVEV (reference sequence). CDR3 length: 16 amino acids. Trimming pared 0 bases from V and 0 bases from J, leaving 11 bases between.

Within the sample, this clonotype is medium-sized. The rearrangement links TRBV4-3 to TRBJ2-4; D call uncertain. The CDR3 is 14 residues long. Germline V gene data show CDR1 as LGHNA and CDR2 as YSLEER. Trimming took 0 bases from V and 6 from J, leaving 9 bases between them. The CDR3 bases are TGCGCCAGCAGCCAAGATCGCTACAGAAACATTCAGTACTTC. Amino acid sequence: CASSQDRYRNIQYF.

This clonotype has just a few counts. The rearrangement joins TRBV20-1 to TRBJ2-3; 9 bases align to TRBD2. The CDR3 is made up of 18 amino acids. Germline V gene data show CDR1 as DFQATT and CDR2 as SNEGSKA (reference sequence). The V segment lost 0 bases and the J segment 2 bases; nucleotides outside the gene matches: 12. CDR3 loop: CSARDQTTSGSTTDTQYF. Written as DNA, the CDR3 is TGCAGTGCTAGAGATCAAACGACTAGCGGAAGCACCACAGATACGCAGTATTTT.

The V gene is TRBV4-1, the J gene TRBJ1-1; 9 bases align to TRBD1. The trim removed 4 bases at V and 4 bases at J, leaving 4 bases unmatched. The CDR3 extends over 14 amino acids. Per germline, CDR1 MGHRA and CDR2 YSYEKL. The CDR3 DNA follows: TGCGCCAGCAGCCGGGGACAGGGAGGCACTGAAGCTTTCTTT. Translated, it gives CASSRGQGGTEAFF.

This clonotype occurred a few times. The chain carries TRBV20-1 and TRBJ2-7; 7 bases are shared with TRBD1. V was pared by 6 bases and J by 2 bases, with 4 bases of the junction left unmatched. The CDR3 loop spans 12 amino acids. CDR1 DFQATT and CDR2 SNEGSKA come from the germline V gene (reference sequence). Here the CDR3 DNA reads TGCAGTGCAGGGACAGTTGCCTACGAGCAGTACTTC. Protein sequence: CSAGTVAYEQYF.

This clonotype occurred a few times. The chain uses TRBV20-1 and TRBJ1-6; D gene ambiguous. The V gene lost 3 bases and the J gene lost 3 bases, with 9 bases spanning the gap. Germline V gene data show CDR1 as DFQATT and CDR2 as SNEGSKA (reference sequence). CDR3 length: 14 residues. CDR3 amino acids: CSASQQDYNSPLHF. For the CDR3, the DNA is TGCAGTGCTAGTCAGCAGGACTATAATTCACCCCTCCACTTT.

The chain carries TRBV28 and TRBJ2-7; weak D call: TRBD2 (5 bases). Germline V gene lookup returns CDR1 MDHEN and CDR2 SYDVKM. The CDR3 is 14 residues long. V was cut by 0 bases and J by 2 bases, with 8 bases left in between. The CDR3 protein is CASSLWGETYEQYF. The DNA of the CDR3 is TGTGCCAGCAGTTTATGGGGAGAGACCTACGAGCAGTACTTC.

The chain links TRBV28 to TRBJ2-7; a weak D match, TRBD2 (6 bases). The germline V and J ends were trimmed by 1 base and 5 bases, with 18 bases remaining between them. Germline CDR1 reads MDHEN; CDR2 reads SYDVKM. This CDR3 spans 16 amino acids. CDR3 coding DNA: TGTGCCAGCAGTTTATCCGGGGGAGCCCAGGCGGACGAGCAGTACTTC. Translating gives CASSLSGGAQADEQYF.

The chain couples TRBV7-8 to TRBJ2-1; tentatively, D is TRBD1 (5 bases). The V gene lost 2 bases and the J gene lost 5 bases, with 13 bases spanning the gap. The germline V gene has CDR1 SGHVS and CDR2 FQNEAQ. CDR3 length equals 15 residues. The CDR3 is CASSLLGARHNEQFF. The DNA for the CDR3 is TGTGCCAGCAGCTTATTAGGGGCCCGCCACAATGAGCAGTTCTTC.

The V and J genes are TRBV21-1 and TRBJ2-7; the D call of TRBD2 is as the table states it, not checked on the DNA. TRBV21-1 is a documented pseudogene. CDR3 length equals 18 residues. The CDR3 coding sequence is TGTGCCAGCAGCAAAGCTCTTCTACTAGCGGGTTCCTCCTACGAGCAGTACTTC. Translation gives CASSKALLLAGSSYEQYF.